The next 26 T cell receptor beta chains were all read from a single sample in a study of Graves' ophthalmopathy and Graves' hyperthyroidism. CDR3 regions of TCR beta were amplified from RNA transcripts. The first round was an RT-PCR with HTBI primers, and the second round was a multiplex PCR. MiXCR, run by TCRdb on the multiplex PCR reads, gives a single entry per CDR3 protein. The sample has roughly 610,000 distinct CDR3 sequences, approximately 22% seen once; the top ten hold approximately 7.7%. Sequenced sample: peripheral blood. The receptors come from a woman under 30 with stable Graves' hyperthyroidism. Some clones in this sample may be carry-over from other donors' samples.

The rearrangement joins TRBV24-1 to TRBJ2-7; weak D call: TRBD2 (5 bases). This CDR3 comprises 12 residues. V dropped 4 bases and J dropped 4 bases, with 7 bases sitting between them. Germline assignment: CDR1 KGHDR and CDR2 SFDVKD. The CDR3 DNA reads TGTGCCACCAGTGACGGGAATTACGAGCAGTACTTC. Translation: CATSDGNYEQYF.

This clonotype was found many times. The chain has TRBV6-1 and TRBJ2-7; perhaps TRBD2 as D (6 bases). Trimming left V 5 bases short and J 5 bases short, with 19 bases between. This CDR3 has 15 residues. Germline V gene lookup returns CDR1 MNHNS and CDR2 SASEGT. The DNA for the CDR3 is TGTGCCAGCAGTCCCCATACTGGAGGGCGCGACGAGCAGTACTTC. Residues: CASSPHTGGRDEQYF.

This clonotype was observed at least ten times. The chain uses TRBV11-1 and TRBJ1-2; weak D call: TRBD1 (5 bases). CDR1 and CDR2 (germline): SGHAT, FQDESV (reference sequence). With 0 bases removed from V and 6 bases from J, the gap between germline ends came to 8 bases. The CDR3 contains 13 residues. The CDR3 DNA sequence: TGTGCCAGCAGCTTAGCAGCGGGGGATGGCTACACCTTC. Encoded protein: CASSLAAGDGYTF.

This clonotype came up a few times. The gene calls are TRBV7-6 and TRBJ2-5; D is perhaps TRBD2 (6 bases). The CDR3 runs 15 residues. The germline V and J ends were trimmed by 5 bases and 5 bases, with 18 bases remaining between them. The V gene's germline CDR1 is SGHVS and CDR2 FNYEAQ. CDR3 region: CASSPRETRAETQYF. Here the CDR3 DNA reads TGTGCCAGCAGCCCCCGGGAGACTCGGGCGGAGACCCAGTACTTC.

The table lists this clonotype with a few counts. This sequence joins TRBV12-5 and TRBJ1-5; D ambiguous. The CDR3 totals 16 residues. Trimming took 5 bases from V and 0 from J, leaving 14 bases between them. Germline V gene data show CDR1 as LGHNT and CDR2 as FRNRAP. DNA of the CDR3: TGTGCTAGTGGTCCAGGACCGATTATTAGCAATCAGCCCCAGCATTTT. Translating it yields CASGPGPIISNQPQHF. Full variable domain (outside the CDR3, taken from reference TRBV12-5 and TRBJ1-5): DARVTQTPRHKVTEMGQEVTMRCQPILGHNTVFWYRQTMMQGLELLAYFRNRAPLDDSGMPKDRFSAEMPDATLATLKIQPSEPRDSAVYFCASGPGPIISNQPQHFGDGTRLSIL.

The sample holds many counts of this clonotype. This chain links TRBV4-1 with TRBJ1-2; D unresolved. This CDR3 has 14 residues. Germline CDR1 reads MGHRA; CDR2 reads YSYEKL. V was shortened by 3 bases and J by 3 bases, with 11 bases between the two germline ends. The CDR3: CASSHGRIDYGYTF. Here the CDR3 DNA reads TGCGCCAGCAGCCACGGACGGATCGACTATGGCTACACCTTC.

This chain connects TRBV18 to TRBJ2-5; possibly TRBD1 for D (5 bases). The V gene lost 0 bases and the J gene lost 2 bases, with 13 bases spanning the gap. The CDR3 totals 16 residues. Germline V gene data show CDR1 as KGHSH and CDR2 as LQKENI. CDR3 coding DNA: TGTGCCAGCTCACCACCCGACAGTATTCGGCAAGAGACCCAGTACTTC. It encodes CASSPPDSIRQETQYF.

As concerns this clonotype: This clone may be a read error of a much larger clone one base away. V and J are TRBV19 and TRBJ2-2; D might be TRBD2 (5 bases). The CDR3 totals 15 residues. Germline V CDR1 and CDR2: LNHDA, SQIVND (reference sequence). CDR3 nucleotide sequence: TGTGCCAGTAGTATCTCACGGGGTAACACCGGGGAGCTGGTTTTT. Translation gives CASSISRGNTGELVF.

This clonotype was counted between two and nine times. The chain uses TRBV7-2 and TRBJ2-5; D is perhaps TRBD2 (6 bases). In germline, CDR1 is SGHTA, CDR2 FQGNSA. The CDR3 is 15 residues long. The V gene lost 2 bases and the J gene lost 3 bases, with 13 bases spanning the gap. The CDR3 loop is CASSLNSGGEETQYF. CDR3 nucleotides: TGTGCCAGCAGCTTAAACTCGGGCGGGGAAGAGACCCAGTACTTC. The entire variable domain, with the rest obtained from reference TRBV7-2 and TRBJ2-5, is as follows: GAGVSQSPSNKVTEKGKDVELRCDPISGHTALYWYRQSLGQGLEFLIYFQGNSAPDKSGLPSDRFSAERTGGSVSTLTIQRTQQEDSAVYLCASSLNSGGEETQYFGPGTRLLVL.

There are a few counts of this clonotype. The DNA for the CDR3 is TGTGCCAGCAGCCGAACTAGCGCCCACGAGCAGTACTTC. Amino acids: CASSRTSAHEQYF. The J gene is TRBJ2-7, the V gene TRBV3-1; the match to TRBD2 covers 7 bases. Per the germline V gene, CDR1 is LGHDT and CDR2 is YNNKEL (reference sequence). This CDR3 contains 13 residues. After removal of 4 bases from V and 5 bases from J, the junction contained 5 bases not matched to a gene.

Details on this clonotype: A much bigger clone sits one base away, suggesting this may be a read error. The chain has TRBV7-9 and TRBJ2-5; the match to TRBD1 covers 7 bases. The CDR3 consists of 17 residues. Germline values: CDR1 SEHNR, CDR2 FQNEAQ (reference sequence). CDR3 loop: CASSLGRRAGGEETKYF. The CDR3 bases are TGTGCCAGCAGCTTGGGGCGCAGGGCAGGGGGAGAAGAGACCAAGTACTTC.

This clonotype was counted ten times or more. This chain joins TRBV10-3 and TRBJ2-7, with no clear D. Germline-derived CDR1 and CDR2 are ENHRY and SYGVKD. The CDR3 extends over 12 amino acids. V shed 4 bases and J shed 4 bases, with 8 bases lying between them. This chain's CDR3 is CAISASRYEQYF. Here the CDR3 DNA reads TGTGCCATCAGTGCCTCTCGGTACGAGCAGTACTTC.

The chain recombines TRBV12-3 or TRBV12-4 with TRBJ2-7, with unresolved D. This CDR3 comprises 12 residues. V was pared by 0 bases and J by 7 bases, with 7 bases between. The DNA for the CDR3 is TGTGCCAGCAGTTTAGCTGACACTGAGCAGTACTTC. This gives the protein CASSLADTEQYF.

This clonotype has at least ten counts. The chain is built from TRBV29-1 and TRBJ1-2; D unresolved. Germline-derived CDR1 and CDR2 are SQVTM and ANQGSEA. The CDR3 contains 13 residues. Trimming cost V 3 bases and J 0 bases, with 8 bases left between them. The CDR3, as DNA: TGCAGCGTTGACGGCAAAACTAACTATGGCTACACCTTC. This encodes CSVDGKTNYGYTF.

Turning to this clonotype: One end of the junction does not line up with germline, which may come from a read error. This sequence joins TRBV27 and TRBJ1-1, with 12 bases fitting TRBD1. The CDR3 totals 19 residues. Germline V lookup: CDR1 MNHEY, CDR2 SMNVEV (reference sequence). CDR3 bases: TGTGCCAGCAGTTTATATAGCCTCGGGACAGGGGGCTTGAACACTGAAGCTTCCTTT. This gives the protein CASSLYSLGTGGLNTEASF.

Only one count was recorded for this clonotype. The rearrangement links TRBV10-3 to TRBJ2-7; 11 bases line up with TRBD2. V lost 4 bases to trimming and J lost 10 bases; unmatched junction nucleotides: 6. This CDR3 has 13 residues. Per germline, CDR1 ENHRY and CDR2 SYGVKD. The CDR3 nucleotides read TGTGCCATCAGTGCTGGGACTAGCGGAAAACAGTACTTC. Its protein product is CAISAGTSGKQYF.

This clonotype was counted ten times or more. V is TRBV12-3 or TRBV12-4 and J is TRBJ2-7; no reliable D call. This CDR3 has 14 residues. Trimming removed 3 bases from V and 2 bases from J, with 11 bases in between. CDR3 bases: TGTGCCAGCAGTTTCGCCCCAAAAACCTACGAGCAGTACTTC. This codes for CASSFAPKTYEQYF.

The rearrangement uses TRBV28 and TRBJ2-7; possible D gene TRBD1, 5 bases. The CDR3 length is 14 residues. Between the trimmed V and J ends, which lost 5 bases and 0 bases, there was a span of 11 bases. Germline assignment: CDR1 MDHEN and CDR2 SYDVKM. The CDR3 region has the DNA TGTGCCAGCAGTATAGGGGCGTCCTCCTACGAGCAGTACTTC. Its translation: CASSIGASSYEQYF.

The chain recombines TRBV24-1 with TRBJ2-7; TRBD2 is a possible D gene (6 bases). Germline V CDR1 and CDR2: KGHDR, SFDVKD. The CDR3 runs 12 residues. The CDR3 coding sequence is TGTGCGGCCGCGGGACGATTTACCGAGCAGTACTTC. Residues: CAAAGRFTEQYF.

V usage is TRBV12-3 or TRBV12-4 and J usage is TRBJ2-2; 9 bases fit TRBD1. With V trimmed by 4 bases and J by 5 bases, 8 bases remained unmatched. The CDR3 is 16 amino acids. The CDR3 here is CASSSRDRAITGELFF. DNA for the CDR3: TGTGCCAGCAGTTCCCGGGACAGGGCAATTACCGGGGAGCTGTTTTTT.

This clonotype was recorded many times. V usage is TRBV25-1 and J usage is TRBJ2-2, with unresolved D. Germline CDR1 MGHDK, CDR2 SYGVNS. The V gene lost 6 bases and the J gene lost 4 bases, with 12 bases spanning the gap. The CDR3 consists of 14 residues. The CDR3 nucleotides are TGTGCCAGCAGGGTGGCAGCAGGCACCGGGGAGCTGTTTTTT. It codes for CASRVAAGTGELFF.

This clonotype has more than one count but fewer than ten. This chain links TRBV30 with TRBJ2-6; D is unclear. The CDR3 runs to 15 residues. V lost 3 bases and J lost 0, with 9 bases in between. Germline CDR1 is GTSNPN and CDR2 is SVGIG (reference sequence). CDR3 residues: CAWRVGYSGANVLTF. DNA of the CDR3: TGTGCCTGGAGGGTCGGTTACTCTGGGGCCAACGTCCTGACTTTC. Full variable domain (rest looked up from reference TRBV30 and TRBJ2-6): SQTIHQWPATLVQPVGSPLSLECTVEGTSNPNLYWYRQAAGRGLQLLFYSVGIGQISSEVPQNLSASRPQDRQFILSSKKLLLSDSGFYLCAWRVGYSGANVLTFGAGSRLTVL.

This clonotype was picked up many times. The gene calls are TRBV4-1 and TRBJ2-2, with D unclear. Per the germline V gene, CDR1 is MGHRA and CDR2 is YSYEKL. This CDR3 is 12 amino acids long. Deletions cut 4 bases from V and 6 bases from J, with 6 bases between. CDR3 nucleotide sequence: TGCGCCAGCAGCCTTTTATCCGGGGAGCTGTTTTTT. Encoded protein: CASSLLSGELFF.

The V gene is TRBV4-1, the J gene TRBJ2-7; 8 nucleotides align to TRBD1. CDR1 and CDR2 from the germline V gene are MGHRA and YSYEKL. With V trimmed by 3 bases and J by 2 bases, 12 bases remained unmatched. The CDR3 spans 17 residues. The CDR3: CASSQIDRDRLTYEQYF. The CDR3 DNA reads as TGCGCCAGCAGCCAGATAGACCGGGACAGGCTAACCTACGAGCAGTACTTC.

This clonotype was counted ten times or more. V usage is TRBV10-3 and J usage is TRBJ2-7; no reliable D call. Looked up from germline, CDR1 is ENHRY and CDR2 is SYGVKD. The CDR3 totals 14 residues. The germline V and J ends were trimmed by 3 bases and 4 bases, with 13 bases remaining between them. CDR3 nucleotides: TGTGCCATCAGTGAAGAAGGCAGGTCATACGAGCAGTACTTC. Amino acid sequence: CAISEEGRSYEQYF.

This chain joins TRBV6-2 or TRBV6-3 and TRBJ1-1, with D possibly TRBD1 on 6 matching bases. V lost 1 base and J 1 base, leaving 13 bases between the germline ends. There are 16 residues in the CDR3. Germline lookup yields CDR1 MNHEY and CDR2 SVGEGT. The CDR3 DNA reads TGTGCCAGCAGTTACTGGGACGGGACACAGAACACTGAAGCTTTCTTT. Protein product: CASSYWDGTQNTEAFF.